This TCR beta chain was identified during a study of shared clonotypes between healthy human individuals. Study context: Each donor had three CD4 naive, three CD4 memory, two CD8 naive and one CD8 memory plate.

Regarding this clone: As yet, its antigen is unknown.

Profiled with immunoSEQ multiplex PCR; TCRdb holds only in-frame clones, not every one. The table shows about 2.4 million clones, with 80% to 95% occurring only once. Study conclusions and caveats: Clonotypes that were shared across a handful of donors made up approximately 5.1% of naive CD4 clonotypes.

The V gene end was trimmed by 6 bases and the J gene end by 7 bases; junction bases not matched to a gene: 12. The CDR3 covers 16 residues. Germline CDR1 reads MDHEN; CDR2 reads SYDVKM. The sample consisted of naive CD4+ T cells from PBMCs. Subset described: CD45RA+ positively selected. This clonotype was sampled from a man between 18 and 35 years old in good health. Some clones in this sample may be carry-over from other donors' samples. The chain has TRBV28 and TRBJ2-1; TRBD2 agrees at 10 bases. Written as DNA, the CDR3 is TGTGCCAGCAGACGCCAGCGGGAGGGTCGCAAAAATGAGCAGTTCTTC. Its translation is CASRRQREGRKNEQFF.